These 27 T cell receptor beta chains were all obtained from the same sample, sequenced in a study of blood T cell repertoires in COVID-19. TCRdb's copy holds only in-frame clones and misses some; the assay was immunoSEQ multiplex PCR. The data hold about 240,000 clones, with 82% observed a single time. Input material: peripheral blood. These receptors were collected from a woman in her sixties or seventies with active or convalescent COVID-19.

V gene TRBV25-1 combines with J gene TRBJ1-6, with TRBD1 matching 9 bases. From germline, CDR1 is MGHDK and CDR2 SYGVNS. Losses at the gene ends were 3 bases for V and 6 bases for J; bases not matched to a gene: 6. The CDR3 is 16 residues long. CDR3 loop: CASSEDRGAFNSPLHF. The CDR3 region has the DNA TGTGCCAGCAGTGAGGACAGGGGCGCCTTTAATTCACCCCTCCACTTT.

The chain is built from TRBV30 and TRBJ2-1, with D uncertain. CDR1 is GTSNPN, CDR2 SVGIG, per germline (reference sequence). The CDR3 sequence is 16 residues long. Deletions cut 0 bases from V and 6 bases from J, with 18 bases between. In DNA, the CDR3 is TGTGCCTGGAGTGTAGGAGCCTTCCGAATCGGCAATGAGCAGTTCTTC. Its translation is CAWSVGAFRIGNEQFF.

This rearrangement joins TRBV2 to TRBJ2-1; 9 bases align to TRBD2. CDR1 and CDR2 from the germline V gene are SNHLY and FYNNEI. The CDR3 sequence is 15 residues long. Trimming took 7 bases from V and 7 from J; bases not matched to a gene: 11. The CDR3 coding sequence is TGTGCCAGCAAGGGTAGCGGGGGCCCCGGGAATGAGCAGTTCTTC. It encodes CASKGSGGPGNEQFF.

The chain has TRBV19 and TRBJ1-2; D possibly corresponds to TRBD1 (6 bases). Trimming stripped 6 bases from V and 2 bases from J, with 13 bases between. CDR3 size: 14 residues. In germline, CDR1 is LNHDA, CDR2 SQIVND (reference sequence). The CDR3 is CASSPRGSNYGYTF. DNA for the CDR3: TGTGCCAGTAGCCCGAGGGGGTCGAACTATGGCTACACCTTC.

The CDR3 here is CASSYHGGGTEAFF. The CDR3 DNA sequence: TGTGCCAGCAGTTACCACGGGGGAGGCACTGAAGCTTTCTTT. This sequence joins TRBV6-2 or TRBV6-3 and TRBJ1-1, with D possibly TRBD1 on 5 matching bases. The CDR3 totals 14 residues. The V end was cut by 2 bases, the J end by 4 bases, with 11 bases between. The germline gives CDR1 MNHEY, CDR2 SVGEGT.

The chain is built from TRBV27 and TRBJ2-6; D ambiguous. Trimming removed 1 base at V and 4 bases at J, with 8 bases between. The germline gives CDR1 MNHEY, CDR2 SMNVEV (reference sequence). The CDR3 sequence is 15 residues long. This chain's CDR3 is CASSLYGSGANVLTF. CDR3 nucleotides: TGTGCCAGCAGTTTATACGGGTCGGGGGCCAACGTCCTGACTTTC.

The chain links TRBV2 to TRBJ1-1; D is perhaps TRBD1 (5 bases). Trimming cost V 5 bases and J 7 bases, with 11 bases left between them. The V gene's germline CDR1 is SNHLY and CDR2 FYNNEI. This CDR3 region has 12 residues. The CDR3 bases are TGTGCCAGCAGTTTTCAGGGAGGTGAAGCTTTCTTT. Its translation: CASSFQGGEAFF.

This chain connects TRBV29-1 to TRBJ2-5; 13 nucleotides line up with TRBD2. Germline V gives CDR1 SQVTM, CDR2 ANQGSEA. This CDR3 is 13 amino acids long. J was trimmed by 4 bases and V by 4 bases; bases with no gene match: 0. The DNA of the CDR3 is TGCAGCGTTGGACTAGCGGGGGGAGAGACCCAGTACTTC. Residues: CSVGLAGGETQYF.

The chain carries TRBV5-6 and TRBJ2-7; D is uncertain. Germline lookup yields CDR1 SGHDT and CDR2 YYEEEE. The CDR3 runs 12 residues. Deletions cut 0 bases from V and 5 bases from J, with 6 bases between. The CDR3 here is CASSLGHDEQYF. The CDR3 DNA is TGTGCCAGCAGCTTGGGGCATGACGAGCAGTACTTC.

This chain uses TRBV19 with TRBJ2-4; possibly TRBD2 for D (5 bases). The V end lost 5 bases, the J end lost 11 bases, and 19 bases lay between the germline ends. Per germline, CDR1 LNHDA and CDR2 SQIVND (reference sequence). CDR3 length: 14 amino acids. The CDR3 sequence is CASSAIARAGVQYF. In DNA, the CDR3 is TGTGCCAGTAGTGCCATAGCGCGCGCCGGGGTTCAGTACTTC.

This clone was seen a single time. One end of the junction is discordant with germline, which a read error may explain. The chain couples TRBV3-1 (or the pseudogene TRBV3-2) to TRBJ2-3, with 9 positions matching TRBD1. Germline-derived CDR1 and CDR2 are LGHDT and YNNKEL (reference sequence). The CDR3 length is 12 residues. CDR3 region: CASSQEDRGPIF. The CDR3 coding sequence is TGTGCCAGCAGCCAAGAGGACAGGGGCCCGATATTT.

The rearrangement joins TRBV5-1 to TRBJ1-1; maybe TRBD1 (6 bases). The CDR3 consists of 14 residues. Trimming shortened V by 4 bases and J by 4 bases, and 14 bases separated the two germline ends. Germline-derived CDR1 and CDR2 are SGHRS and YFSETQ. The CDR3 loop is CASSLGGRGTEAFF. The CDR3 DNA follows: TGCGCCAGCAGCCTGGGGGGGCGAGGCACTGAAGCTTTCTTT.

The chain is built from TRBV2 and TRBJ1-4; 9 bases match TRBD1. CDR3 size: 15 residues. The germline V gene encodes CDR1 SNHLY and CDR2 FYNNEI. V lost 6 bases, J lost 8 bases, and 10 bases stayed unmatched. The DNA of the CDR3 is TGTGCCAGCAGCCCCAGGACAGGGGTAGACGAAAAACTGTTTTTT. This encodes CASSPRTGVDEKLFF.

This clone was counted only a few times. The chain uses TRBV12-3 or TRBV12-4 and TRBJ2-1, with TRBD2 matching over 7 bases. The J segment lost 8 bases and the V segment lost 10 bases, leaving 11 bases of the junction unmatched. There are 13 residues in the CDR3. CDR3 DNA sequence: TGTGCCACCTCCTCCCGGGGGGTCGATGAGCAGTTCTTC. Translated, it gives CATSSRGVDEQFF.

V and J are TRBV30 and TRBJ2-7, with a possible D match to TRBD2 (6 bases). V was trimmed by 5 bases and J by 2 bases, leaving 10 bases between them. The germline gives CDR1 GTSNPN, CDR2 SVGIG (reference sequence). CDR3 length: 12 residues. The CDR3 loop is CAWSGLAYEQYF. CDR3 nucleotides: TGTGCCTGGTCGGGACTGGCCTACGAGCAGTACTTC.

The chain carries TRBV6-5 and TRBJ2-3, with 7 nucleotides matching TRBD1. Germline V gene data show CDR1 as MNHEY and CDR2 as SVGAGI. The J segment lost 4 bases and the V segment lost 4 bases, leaving 5 bases of the junction unmatched. CDR3 length: 14 amino acids. CDR3 in DNA: TGTGCCAGCAGTTTAGACAGGGCGGCAGATACGCAGTATTTT. Translating it yields CASSLDRAADTQYF.

In its sample, this clone was seen once. The chain recombines TRBV7-6 with TRBJ2-5, with 11 bases fitting TRBD2. V shed 6 bases, J shed 2 bases, and the junction held 5 bases outside the gene matches. Germline lookup yields CDR1 SGHVS and CDR2 FNYEAQ. The CDR3 is 15 residues long. The CDR3 reads CASSIAGGRQETQYF. CDR3 nucleotides: TGTGCCAGCAGTATAGCGGGGGGGAGGCAAGAGACCCAGTACTTC.

The chain has TRBV11-3 and TRBJ2-3; 10 nucleotides agree with TRBD2. Per germline, CDR1 SGHNT and CDR2 YENEEA. This CDR3 has 16 amino acids. The J segment lost 5 bases and the V segment lost 5 bases, leaving 10 bases of the junction unmatched. CDR3 in DNA: TGTGCCAGCAGCCTAGTAGCGGGGGGCCGTGAAGATACGCAGTATTTT. The encoded protein is CASSLVAGGREDTQYF.

The table lists this clone with a few counts. The chain recombines TRBV7-9 with TRBJ1-2, with 9 bases fitting TRBD1. Germline V gives CDR1 SEHNR, CDR2 FQNEAQ (reference sequence). The CDR3 consists of 16 residues. Unmatched junction bases numbered 10, after V lost 7 bases and J lost 1 base. The CDR3 here is CASKTNRGLGNYGYTF. In DNA, the CDR3 is TGTGCCAGCAAGACTAACAGGGGGCTTGGTAACTATGGCTACACCTTC.

This clone was seen a single time. This sequence joins TRBV11-2 and TRBJ2-2; TRBD2 aligns across 10 bases. The V segment lost 4 bases and the J segment 3 bases; nucleotides outside the gene matches: 2. The CDR3 contains 15 residues. From germline, CDR1 is SGHAT and CDR2 FQNNGV. In DNA, the CDR3 is TGTGCCAGCAGCTGGACTAGCGGACACACCGGGGAGCTGTTTTTT. This gives the protein CASSWTSGHTGELFF.

The V and J genes are TRBV18 and TRBJ2-5; TRBD2 matches at 9 bases. This CDR3 region has 15 residues. With 3 bases clipped from V and 2 bases from J, the junction kept 4 bases outside the gene matches. The germline V gene has CDR1 KGHSH and CDR2 LQKENI. CDR3 sequence (DNA): TGTGCCAGCTCACCGCTAGCGGGGCAACAAGAGACCCAGTACTTC. It translates to CASSPLAGQQETQYF.

The chain joins TRBV12-2 to TRBJ1-2; TRBD1 is the table's D call and was not checked against the DNA. TRBV12-2 is a recognized pseudogene. This CDR3 is 17 amino acids long. CDR3 sequence (DNA): TGTGCAAGTCGCCCTCGGACAGGGGGCGTACCTGCCTATGGCTACACCTTC. It is translated as CASRPRTGGVPAYGYTF.

Comments on this clone: This same CDR3 is encoded by further DNA sequences in the sample. This sequence joins TRBV30 and TRBJ1-2; D is ambiguous. Germline V lookup: CDR1 GTSNPN, CDR2 SVGIG (reference sequence). This CDR3 has 12 amino acids. Trimming pared 2 bases from V and 5 bases from J, leaving 9 bases between. CDR3 residues: CAWSPGNYGYTF. The CDR3, as DNA: TGTGCCTGGAGTCCGGGGAATTATGGCTACACCTTC.

The rearrangement uses TRBV6-5 and TRBJ2-7; 12 nucleotides match TRBD1. The CDR3 totals 14 residues. CDR1 is MNHEY, CDR2 SVGAGI, per germline. Trimming removed 7 bases from V and 3 bases from J; junction bases left unmatched: 4. The CDR3 protein is CASTGTGGGYEQYF. The CDR3 nucleotides are TGTGCCAGCACCGGGACAGGGGGCGGCTACGAGCAGTACTTC.

This rearrangement joins TRBV10-3 to TRBJ2-7; D may be TRBD1 (5 bases). V was pared by 2 bases and J by 4 bases, with 15 bases between. CDR3 length: 15 amino acids. CDR1 is ENHRY, CDR2 SYGVKD, per germline. CDR3 region: CAISEIGATPYEQYF. CDR3 in DNA: TGTGCCATCAGTGAGATAGGGGCGACTCCTTACGAGCAGTACTTC.

The chain carries TRBV27 and TRBJ1-6, with 7 nucleotides matching TRBD1. The CDR3 extends over 13 amino acids. V was pared by 7 bases and J by 8 bases, with 5 bases of the junction left unmatched. CDR1 MNHEY and CDR2 SMNVEV come from the germline V gene (reference sequence). CDR3 DNA: TGTGCCAGCACCATAGGGGGCGATTCACCCCTCCACTTT. Protein: CASTIGGDSPLHF.

The chain couples TRBV19 to TRBJ1-1; a weak D match, TRBD1 (6 bases). This CDR3 comprises 13 residues. V dropped 11 bases and J dropped 5 bases, with 18 bases sitting between them. Looked up from germline, CDR1 is LNHDA and CDR2 is SQIVND (reference sequence). The CDR3 region is CAAKGLTGTEAFF. In DNA form, the CDR3 reads TGTGCCGCCAAGGGGCTAACAGGGACTGAAGCTTTCTTT.